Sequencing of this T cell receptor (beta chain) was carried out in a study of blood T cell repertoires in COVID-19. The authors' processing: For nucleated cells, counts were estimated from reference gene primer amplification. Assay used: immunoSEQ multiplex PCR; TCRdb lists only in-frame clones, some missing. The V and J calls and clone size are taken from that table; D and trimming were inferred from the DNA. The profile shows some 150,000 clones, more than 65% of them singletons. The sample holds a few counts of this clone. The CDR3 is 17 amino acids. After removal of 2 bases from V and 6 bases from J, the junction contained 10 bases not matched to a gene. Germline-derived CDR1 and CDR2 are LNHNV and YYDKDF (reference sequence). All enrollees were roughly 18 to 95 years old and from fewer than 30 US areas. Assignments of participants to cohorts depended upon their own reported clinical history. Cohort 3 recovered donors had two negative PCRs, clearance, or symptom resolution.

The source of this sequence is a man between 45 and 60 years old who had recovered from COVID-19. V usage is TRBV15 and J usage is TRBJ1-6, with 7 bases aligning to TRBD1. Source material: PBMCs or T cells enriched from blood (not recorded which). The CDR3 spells CATSRRRSGTVNSPLHF. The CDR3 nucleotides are TGTGCCACCAGCAGAAGGAGGTCCGGGACAGTTAATTCACCCCTCCACTTT.